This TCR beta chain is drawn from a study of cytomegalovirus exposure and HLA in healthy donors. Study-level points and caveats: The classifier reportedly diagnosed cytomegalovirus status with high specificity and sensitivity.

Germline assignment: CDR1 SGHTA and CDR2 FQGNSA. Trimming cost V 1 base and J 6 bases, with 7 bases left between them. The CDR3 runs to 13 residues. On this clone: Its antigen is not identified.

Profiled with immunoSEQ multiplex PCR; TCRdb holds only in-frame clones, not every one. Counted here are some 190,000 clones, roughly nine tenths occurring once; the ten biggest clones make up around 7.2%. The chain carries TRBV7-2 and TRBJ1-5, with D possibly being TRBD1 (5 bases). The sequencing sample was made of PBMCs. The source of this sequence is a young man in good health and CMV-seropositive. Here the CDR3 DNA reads TGTGCCAGCAGCTTAGGAGGGGTTCAGCCCCAGCATTTT. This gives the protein CASSLGGVQPQHF.